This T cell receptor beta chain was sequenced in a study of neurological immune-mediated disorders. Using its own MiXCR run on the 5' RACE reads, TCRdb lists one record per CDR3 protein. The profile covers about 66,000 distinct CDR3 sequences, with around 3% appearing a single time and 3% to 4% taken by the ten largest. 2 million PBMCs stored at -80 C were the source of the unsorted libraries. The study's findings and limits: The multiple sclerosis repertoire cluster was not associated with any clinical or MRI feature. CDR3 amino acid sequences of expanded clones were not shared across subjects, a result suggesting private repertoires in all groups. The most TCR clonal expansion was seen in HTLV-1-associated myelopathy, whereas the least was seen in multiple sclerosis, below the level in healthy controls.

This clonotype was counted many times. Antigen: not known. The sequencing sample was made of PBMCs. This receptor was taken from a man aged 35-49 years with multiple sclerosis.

CDR3 in DNA: TGTGCCACCAGTGCCCCCCGGGGGGCAGGTCAGAGTCGAGAGACCCAGTACTTC. The encoded protein is CATSAPRGAGQSRETQYF. V and J are TRBV24-1 and TRBJ2-5; D possibly corresponds to TRBD2 (7 bases). The CDR3 extends over 18 amino acids. In germline, CDR1 is KGHDR, CDR2 SFDVKD. The V gene lost 5 bases and the J gene lost 4 bases, with 25 bases spanning the gap.